Each of the 21 T cell receptor beta chains below was sequenced from the same sample in a study of identical twins. TCRdb fed the 5' RACE reads into MiXCR, producing one record per CDR3 protein. This table has fewer than 250,000 distinct CDR3 sequences, 7% appearing once. The same sample was also studied in work on yellow fever vaccine responses in identical twins.

The specimen sequenced was memory (CD45RO+) T cells sorted from blood. Receptors originate from a woman aged 18-29 years in good health.

This clonotype was recorded many times. The chain uses TRBV25-1 and TRBJ2-3; 7 nucleotides match TRBD2. The CDR3 is made up of 15 amino acids. Germline loops: CDR1 MGHDK, CDR2 SYGVNS. Trimming cost V 3 bases and J 1 base; bases outside gene matches: 4. The CDR3 sequence: CASSDLAGGTDTQYF. Here the CDR3 DNA reads TGTGCCAGCAGTGACTTGGCGGGGGGCACAGATACGCAGTATTTT.

This clonotype turned up a few times. V gene TRBV20-1 combines with J gene TRBJ2-1; possibly TRBD1 for D (6 bases). In germline, CDR1 is DFQATT, CDR2 SNEGSKA (reference sequence). The V gene lost 0 bases and the J gene lost 5 bases, with 20 bases spanning the gap. The CDR3 spans 17 residues. Here the CDR3 DNA reads TGCAGTGCTAGAGATAACCTAGGGGGATTTTTCGACAATGAGCAGTTCTTC. Its translation: CSARDNLGGFFDNEQFF.

This clonotype has more than one count but fewer than ten. The CDR3, as DNA: TGTGCCAGCGGAGAAACGATGAACACTGAAGCTTTCTTT. It is translated as CASGETMNTEAFF. This rearrangement joins TRBV18 to TRBJ1-1, with no clear D. V gave up 8 bases and J gave up 0 bases, with 10 bases separating them. Germline V gives CDR1 KGHSH, CDR2 LQKENI. There are 13 residues in the CDR3.

This clonotype has a count of ten or more. V usage is TRBV7-3 and J usage is TRBJ2-1; a possible D gene is TRBD2 (5 bases). This CDR3 comprises 14 residues. Germline CDR1 is SGHTA and CDR2 is FQGTGA. Trimming removed 3 bases from V and 7 bases from J, with 13 bases in between. CDR3 amino acids: CASSFVGALNEQFF. Here the CDR3 DNA reads TGTGCCAGCAGCTTCGTGGGAGCACTGAATGAGCAGTTCTTC.

This clonotype has ten or more counts. The rearrangement uses TRBV12-3 or TRBV12-4 and TRBJ2-1; 9 nucleotides align to TRBD2. There are 15 residues in the CDR3. With V trimmed by 9 bases and J by 4 bases, 10 bases remained unmatched. As DNA, the CDR3 is TGTGCCAGTAACAGCAGGCGGGAGGGGTACAATGAGCAGTTCTTC. It is translated as CASNSRREGYNEQFF.

The V and J genes are TRBV15 and TRBJ2-7; no clear D. The CDR3 is 14 residues long. CDR1 and CDR2 from the germline V gene are LNHNV and YYDKDF (reference sequence). Deletions cut 1 base from V and 0 bases from J, with 7 bases between. The CDR3, as DNA: TGTGCCACCAGCAGAGGGGGTAGCTCCTACGAGCAGTACTTC. It yields the protein CATSRGGSSYEQYF.

The chain links TRBV20-1 to TRBJ1-2; D gene uncertain. With 6 bases removed from V and 4 bases from J, the gap between germline ends came to 15 bases. The CDR3 contains 13 residues. Germline assignment: CDR1 DFQATT and CDR2 SNEGSKA (reference sequence). CDR3 loop: CSARMTILYGYTF. The CDR3 nucleotides are TGCAGTGCGAGGATGACAATCCTCTATGGCTACACCTTC.

The chain links TRBV2 to TRBJ2-5; TRBD1 matches at 11 bases. The CDR3 has 12 residues. Germline V gene data show CDR1 as SNHLY and CDR2 as FYNNEI. V dropped 11 bases and J dropped 5; count of bases not matched to a gene: 4. CDR3 nucleotides: TGTGCCGGACAGGGGGCTCTGGAGACCCAGTACTTC. Its translation is CAGQGALETQYF.

This clonotype was detected ten times or more. V usage is TRBV11-2 and J usage is TRBJ1-1; possible D gene TRBD1, 5 bases. Germline assignment: CDR1 SGHAT and CDR2 FQNNGV. Trimming left V 4 bases short and J 4 bases short, with 13 bases between. The CDR3 has 14 amino acids. The CDR3 here is CASSSQGGRTEAFF. The CDR3 coding sequence is TGTGCCAGCAGCTCGCAGGGTGGGCGCACTGAAGCTTTCTTT.

This clonotype showed up many times. The rearrangement links TRBV20-1 to TRBJ1-3; TRBD1 matches at 9 bases. CDR3 length: 15 amino acids. With 5 bases clipped from V and 0 bases from J, the junction kept 5 bases outside the gene matches. Germline values: CDR1 DFQATT, CDR2 SNEGSKA (reference sequence). The CDR3 DNA is TGCAGTGCTCCGGGACAGGGAAACTCTGGAAACACCATATATTTT. Translation: CSAPGQGNSGNTIYF.

The chain joins TRBV28 to TRBJ2-1; 13 bases line up with TRBD2. After removal of 2 bases from V and 9 bases from J, the junction contained 7 bases not matched to a gene. The CDR3 has 16 residues. Germline V gene lookup returns CDR1 MDHEN and CDR2 SYDVKM. CDR3 in amino acids: CASSLPTSGRASEQFF. The CDR3 DNA follows: TGTGCCAGCAGTTTACCTACTAGCGGGAGGGCCTCTGAGCAGTTCTTC.

This chain joins TRBV5-6 and TRBJ2-7; either TRBD1 or TRBD2 may supply D (6 bases each). V shed 5 bases and J shed 3 bases, with 15 bases lying between them. Germline lookup yields CDR1 SGHDT and CDR2 YYEEEE. There are 14 residues in the CDR3. The CDR3 spells CASRPSGAGYEQYV. CDR3 DNA: TGTGCCAGCAGGCCATCGGGGGCCGGCTACGAGCAGTACGTC.

This clonotype turned up a few times. The genes are TRBV4-1 and TRBJ2-1; maybe TRBD1 (6 bases). This CDR3 region has 15 residues. Between the trimmed V and J ends, which lost 2 bases and 5 bases, there was a span of 13 bases. CDR1 is MGHRA and CDR2 is YSYEKL in the germline V gene. DNA for the CDR3: TGCGCCAGCAGCCAACAGGGACGGACAGACAATGAGCAGTTCTTC. Translation gives CASSQQGRTDNEQFF.

The chain is built from TRBV20-1 and TRBJ2-2; 9 bases fit TRBD2. The V and J ends lost 0 bases and 7 bases, in that order; junction bases with no gene match: 9. Germline CDR1 and CDR2: DFQATT and SNEGSKA (reference sequence). CDR3 length: 16 residues. This CDR3 reads CSARDPAGGEIGELFF. In DNA form, the CDR3 reads TGCAGTGCTAGAGATCCGGCGGGAGGGGAGATCGGGGAGCTGTTTTTT.

The sample holds many counts of this clonotype. This chain links TRBV7-9 with TRBJ1-1; the D is unclear. In germline, CDR1 is SEHNR, CDR2 FQNEAQ (reference sequence). Trimming removed 1 base at V and 0 bases at J, with 9 bases between. The CDR3 runs to 15 residues. The CDR3 is CASSLGGSMNTEAFF. The CDR3 DNA follows: TGTGCCAGCAGCTTAGGAGGGAGCATGAACACTGAAGCTTTCTTT. The full variable domain, completed using reference TRBV7-9 and TRBJ1-1, is DTGVSQNPRHKITKRGQNVTFRCDPISEHNRLYWYRQTLGQGPEFLTYFQNEAQLEKSRLLSDRFSAERPKGSFSTLEIQRTEQGDSAMYLCASSLGGSMNTEAFFGQGTRLTVV.

In its sample, this clonotype was seen many times. CDR3 bases: TGCGCCAGCAGCTTAGTAAGGGGGCCCAACTATGGCTACACCTTC. Its translation is CASSLVRGPNYGYTF. J is TRBJ1-2 and V is TRBV5-1; 7 positions match TRBD1. The V and J ends lost 2 bases and 2 bases, in that order; junction bases with no gene match: 6. CDR3 length equals 15 residues. CDR1 SGHRS and CDR2 YFSETQ come from the germline V gene.

This clonotype was recorded many times. The J gene is TRBJ2-4, the V gene TRBV12-3 or TRBV12-4; 16 bases align to TRBD2. This CDR3 is 19 amino acids long. V was clipped by 5 bases and J by 1 base; unmatched bases: 8. As DNA, the CDR3 is TGTGCCAGCAGTCCTTCGGGACTAGCGGGAGGGGGGGCCAAAAACATTCAGTACTTC. Its translation: CASSPSGLAGGGAKNIQYF.

This clonotype was recorded a few times. The chain recombines TRBV10-3 with TRBJ2-3; D remains unclear. V was trimmed by 7 bases and J by 5 bases, leaving 13 bases between them. This CDR3 comprises 13 residues. The V gene's germline CDR1 is ENHRY and CDR2 SYGVKD. CDR3 coding DNA: TGTGCCATCACGGGTACATCACGAGATACGCAGTATTTT. Protein product: CAITGTSRDTQYF.

This clonotype turned up a few times. CDR3 sequence reads: CASSQGRQTYEQYF. DNA of the CDR3: TGCGCCAGCAGCCAAGGGCGGCAGACCTACGAGCAGTACTTC. This sequence joins TRBV4-1 and TRBJ2-7, with D unresolved. The CDR3 extends over 14 amino acids. V lost 1 base and J lost 2, with 9 bases in between. Germline V CDR1 and CDR2: MGHRA, YSYEKL.

This clonotype has at least ten counts. The chain combines TRBV5-1 with TRBJ2-7; TRBD2 matches at 7 bases. The germline CDR1 and CDR2 sequences are SGHRS and YFSETQ. The CDR3 is 15 residues long. The trim removed 0 bases at V and 5 bases at J, leaving 8 bases unmatched. CDR3 region: CASSLGGAGKNEQYF. The CDR3, as DNA: TGCGCCAGCAGCTTGGGTGGAGCGGGAAAGAACGAGCAGTACTTC.

Ten or more counts support this clonotype. The chain joins TRBV2 to TRBJ2-5; 11 bases are shared with TRBD2. This CDR3 contains 16 residues. CDR1 SNHLY and CDR2 FYNNEI come from the germline V gene. V shed 6 bases and J 6 bases; nucleotides not matched to a gene: 12. The CDR3 is CASREPGSGRVKTQYF. CDR3 bases: TGTGCCAGCAGGGAGCCTGGTAGCGGGAGGGTGAAGACCCAGTACTTC.